This T cell receptor (beta chain) was identified during a study of OX40 agonist ivuxolimab in advanced cancers. Regarding the study in general: Ivuxolimab was a fully human IgG2 agonistic monoclonal antibody targeting the costimulatory receptor OX40 (CD134). Intravenous ivuxolimab was administered to patients every 2 weeks at six dose levels: 0.01, 0.1, 0.3, 1.5, 3 and 10 mg/kg. Of the 50 to 55 patients in dose escalation, some 20 had hepatocellular carcinoma, roughly 15 had melanoma, 9 had renal cell carcinoma and 9 had head and neck cancer. A male proportion of roughly 80% and a mean age of roughly 58 years, ranging from roughly 20 to 80, were recorded for the dose-escalation cohort. Patients were allowed to have had prior anti-PD-1, anti-PD-L1 or anti-CTLA-4 therapy, and 40% to 45% of the dose-escalation patients had previously received checkpoint inhibitors. Partial responses occurred in three dose-escalation patients, of whom one had hepatocellular carcinoma and two had cutaneous melanoma. The purpose of peripheral TCRbeta sequencing was to test whether ivuxolimab changed TCR sequence diversity and led to clonal T-cell expansion. The paper describes the monotherapy dose-escalation part (N of about 52 patients) of the phase I trial of ivuxolimab. Paper-wide results and their limitations: In the 0.1-3.0 mg/kg groups, partial responders were among the patients with the lowest normalized peripheral clonal expansion, particularly in CD8+ T cells. Low levels of normalized T-cell clonal expansion were also seen in some nonresponding patients. The antigen specificity of the peripheral T cells that underwent clonal expansion was not determined. After ivuxolimab, CD8+ T cells had more expanded clones than CD4+ T cells on average. At doses from 0.1 to 3.0 mg/kg, clonal expansion was seen in both CD4+ and CD8+ blood T cells between baseline and week 6.

The CDR3 goes from the cysteine to the phenylalanine over 14 residues. The entry retains the CDR3 DNA only, 42 bases that are in frame from base 1. Taken from the germline V gene, the CDR1 and CDR2 loops are ENHRY and SYGVKD. V is clipped by 3 bases and J by 3 bases, and the sequence between their germline boundaries is 12 bases long. Details on this clone: Which antigen it targets is not known. No per-base quality is available; no much larger clone lies one base away.

For sequencing of the TCRbeta CDR3 region, genomic DNA was extracted from the sorted cells. The immunoSEQ Assay was used for sequencing of TCRbeta CDR3 regions. TCRdb mirrors the immuneACCESS table, restricted to in-frame sequences. Some clones are absent from its copies; in checked studies, under half trace to an unresolved V gene, and the reason for the others is unknown. Within this sample are a few thousand clones, with around 72% of them counted one time only. 20% to 30% of the sample lies in the top ten. The trial excluded patients who had a history of autoimmune disease or who were on systemic immunosuppression. Peripheral blood for TCR sequencing was drawn from every dose cohort at baseline, at cycle 4 day 1 and at cycle 7 day 1. Samples came from an open-label, multicenter, first-in-human phase I dose-escalation trial of ivuxolimab. The trial enrolled adults with locally advanced or metastatic head and neck squamous cell, hepatocellular, melanoma or renal cell carcinoma. CD4+ and CD8+ T cells were sorted separately from peripheral blood before TCR sequencing.

The sequencing here drew on CD4+ or CD8+ T cells sorted from blood, taken in a trial of the OX40 agonist ivuxolimab. The chain was built from TRBV10-3 and TRBJ2-7; the D gene cannot be resolved reliably. The sequence derives from an adult with an advanced solid tumor such as melanoma, head and neck, liver or kidney cancer. The CDR3 has the sequence CAISDPEANYEQYF. The nucleotide sequence reads as follows: TGTGCCATCAGTGATCCTGAAGCGAACTACGAGCAGTACTTC.